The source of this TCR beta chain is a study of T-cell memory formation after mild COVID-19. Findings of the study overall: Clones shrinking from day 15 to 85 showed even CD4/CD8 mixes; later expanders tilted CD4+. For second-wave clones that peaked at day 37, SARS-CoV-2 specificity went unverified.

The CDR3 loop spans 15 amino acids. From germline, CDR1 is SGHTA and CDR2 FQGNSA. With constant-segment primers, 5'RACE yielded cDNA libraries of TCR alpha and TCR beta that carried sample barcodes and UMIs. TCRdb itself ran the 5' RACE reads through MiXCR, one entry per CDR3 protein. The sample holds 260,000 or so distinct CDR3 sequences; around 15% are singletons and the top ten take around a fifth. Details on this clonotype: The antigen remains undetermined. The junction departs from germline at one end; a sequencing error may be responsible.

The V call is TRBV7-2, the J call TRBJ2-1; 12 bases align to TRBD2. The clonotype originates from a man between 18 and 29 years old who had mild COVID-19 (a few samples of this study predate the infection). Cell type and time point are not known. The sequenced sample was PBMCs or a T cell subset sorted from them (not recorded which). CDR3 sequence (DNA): TGTGCCAGCAGCCTAGCGGGGGGGCCGCGGTATGAGCAGTTCTTC. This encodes CASSLAGGPRYEQFF.